What follows are 18 T cell receptor beta chains derived from one specimen sequenced in a study of blood T cell repertoires in COVID-19 (dated by TCRdb to the early 2020s). The library was made by the immunoSEQ multiplex PCR assay. In its TCRdb copy, this immuneACCESS table keeps in-frame sequences only and misses some clones. Where compared with another copy, unresolved V genes explain less than half of these, and the others have no known cause. The sample records about 300,000 clones, about nine tenths of which are singletons. The ten largest make up about 1.7% of the sample. Source material: PBMCs or T cells enriched from blood (not recorded which). All receptors derive from a middle-aged woman who had recovered from COVID-19.

This clone was detected only once. The chain is built from TRBV24-1 and TRBJ2-3; maybe TRBD1 (5 bases). The V and J ends lost 3 bases and 6 bases respectively, with 9 bases between them. Germline-derived CDR1 and CDR2 are KGHDR and SFDVKD. There are 13 residues in the CDR3. CDR3 sequence (DNA): TGTGCCACCAGTGATGCAGGGTTTGATACGCAGTATTTT. Translation gives CATSDAGFDTQYF.

V is TRBV7-3 and J is TRBJ1-6; 9 bases match TRBD1. The J segment lost 7 bases and the V segment lost 4 bases, leaving 2 bases of the junction unmatched. Germline V gene sequence: CDR1 SGHTA, CDR2 FQGTGA. This CDR3 contains 14 residues. The CDR3 coding sequence is TGTGCCAGCAGCTCAGGACAGGGGAATTCACCCCTCCACTTT. This codes for CASSSGQGNSPLHF.

The rearrangement uses TRBV29-1 and TRBJ2-7; tentative D call: TRBD1 (5 bases). V lost 6 bases, J lost 6 bases, and 15 bases lay in between. This CDR3 is built from 12 residues. CDR1 SQVTM and CDR2 ANQGSEA come from the germline V gene. The CDR3 nucleotides are TGCAGCGTCGCCCTTGGACAATCCGAGCAGTACTTC. It specifies CSVALGQSEQYF.

V gene TRBV29-1 combines with J gene TRBJ2-3; 9 bases match TRBD2. Germline V gene lookup returns CDR1 SQVTM and CDR2 ANQGSEA. The CDR3 extends over 15 amino acids. J gave up 3 bases and V 4 bases, and 8 bases lay outside the gene matches. This CDR3 reads CSVVWLAGQTDTQYF. The CDR3 region has the DNA TGCAGCGTTGTATGGCTAGCGGGGCAGACAGATACGCAGTATTTT.

The chain joins TRBV7-3 to TRBJ1-1, with D perhaps TRBD1 (6 bases). V gave up 3 bases and J gave up 0 bases, with 14 bases separating them. The length of the CDR3 is 16 residues. CDR1 and CDR2 from the germline V gene are SGHTA and FQGTGA. The CDR3 here is CASSFPTGGLNTEAFF. Here the CDR3 DNA reads TGTGCCAGCAGCTTCCCGACAGGCGGTTTGAACACTGAAGCTTTCTTT.

The V gene is TRBV29-1, the J gene TRBJ2-5, with D maybe TRBD2 (5 bases). The CDR3 has 14 amino acids. With 7 bases removed from V and 2 bases from J, the gap between germline ends came to 17 bases. Looked up from germline, CDR1 is SQVTM and CDR2 is ANQGSEA. CDR3 in DNA: TGCAGCGCCGAGGTTGGGCGGACTCAAGAGACCCAGTACTTC. Amino acids: CSAEVGRTQETQYF.

This chain links TRBV5-1 with TRBJ2-7, with 10 bases aligning to TRBD1. CDR3 length: 15 residues. Germline CDR1 and CDR2: SGHRS and YFSETQ. Germline trimming cut 3 bases from V and 3 bases from J; bases unmatched to any gene: 6. CDR3 DNA: TGCGCCAGCAGCTCAAGACAGGGGGCGATCTACGAGCAGTACTTC. Translation: CASSSRQGAIYEQYF.

As concerns this clone: This same CDR3 is encoded by further DNA sequences in the sample. The gene calls are TRBV7-2 and TRBJ1-2; D is unresolved. This CDR3 spans 13 amino acids. CDR1 is SGHTA, CDR2 FQGNSA, per germline. The germline V and J ends were trimmed by 1 base and 6 bases, with 9 bases remaining between them. CDR3 nucleotide sequence: TGTGCCAGCAGCTTAGGGGCTGGCGATGGCTACACCTTC. Translated, it gives CASSLGAGDGYTF.

This chain connects TRBV18 to TRBJ1-3; D remains ambiguous. The V gene's germline CDR1 is KGHSH and CDR2 LQKENI. The CDR3 covers 16 residues. Trimming cost V 6 bases and J 0 bases, with 15 bases left between them. CDR3 sequence (DNA): TGTGCCAGCTCGAACACACAACCACCCTCTGGAAACACCATATATTTT. Residues: CASSNTQPPSGNTIYF.

The chain is built from TRBV30 and TRBJ1-4; D is uncertain. CDR1 and CDR2 from the germline V gene are GTSNPN and SVGIG (reference sequence). Trimming cost V 3 bases and J 2 bases, with 10 bases left between them. CDR3 length: 14 amino acids. Here the CDR3 DNA reads TGTGCCTGGAGGACATTCAGGACTAATGAAAAACTGTTTTTT. Translated: CAWRTFRTNEKLFF.

This clone has only one observation. CDR3 sequence: CASSVTSGTGELFF. In DNA form, the CDR3 reads TGCGCCAGCAGTGTCACTAGCGGAACCGGGGAGCTGTTTTTT. The V call is TRBV10-2, the J call TRBJ2-2, with 8 bases lining up with TRBD2. Germline V gene sequence: CDR1 WSHSY, CDR2 SAAADI. The CDR3 length is 14 residues. Trimming took 4 bases from V and 5 from J; bases not matched to a gene: 3.

This clone has only a few counts. The chain has TRBV6-2 or TRBV6-3 and TRBJ1-2; tentative D call: TRBD1 (5 bases). This CDR3 has 16 amino acids. Trimming took 0 bases from V and 2 from J, leaving 13 bases between them. In germline, CDR1 is MNHEY, CDR2 SVGEGT. The CDR3 DNA follows: TGTGCCAGCAGTTACTCCACAGGAGATTACAACTATGGCTACACCTTC. Protein: CASSYSTGDYNYGYTF.

The V call is TRBV30, the J call TRBJ2-7, with 12 bases lining up with TRBD2. The J segment lost 4 bases and the V segment lost 5 bases, leaving 3 bases of the junction unmatched. Germline CDR1 and CDR2: GTSNPN and SVGIG (reference sequence). The CDR3 extends over 13 amino acids. CDR3 in amino acids: CAWRLAGEYEQYF. Written as DNA, the CDR3 is TGTGCCTGGCGACTAGCGGGAGAGTACGAGCAGTACTTC.

The V call is TRBV5-1, the J call TRBJ2-1, with 10 positions matching TRBD1. Trimming at V came to 2 bases and at J to 0 bases, leaving 8 bases not matched to a gene. The V gene's germline CDR1 is SGHRS and CDR2 YFSETQ. CDR3 size: 18 residues. The CDR3 DNA follows: TGCGCCAGCAGCTTTCCGGGACAGGGGTCGAGCTCCTACAATGAGCAGTTCTTC. It yields the protein CASSFPGQGSSSYNEQFF.

The V and J genes are TRBV6-5 and TRBJ2-7; 11 bases match TRBD2. J gave up 0 bases and V 5 bases, and 3 bases lay outside the gene matches. The CDR3 runs to 15 residues. From germline, CDR1 is MNHEY and CDR2 SVGAGI. This CDR3 reads CASSLAGGSSYEQYF. The CDR3 DNA reads as TGTGCCAGCAGTCTAGCGGGAGGAAGCTCCTACGAGCAGTACTTC.

The chain combines TRBV5-1 with TRBJ2-1; possible D gene TRBD2, 6 bases. Trimming cost V 3 bases and J 6 bases, with 13 bases left between them. The CDR3 runs 14 residues. Germline CDR1 and CDR2: SGHRS and YFSETQ. The CDR3 here is CASSSGGALNEQFF. CDR3 coding DNA: TGCGCCAGCAGCTCCGGCGGGGCCCTCAATGAGCAGTTCTTC.

V is TRBV7-2 and J is TRBJ2-7, with a tentative D call TRBD2 (5 bases). Trimming left V 2 bases short and J 0 bases short, with 23 bases between. Germline V gene data show CDR1 as SGHTA and CDR2 as FQGNSA. This CDR3 region has 19 residues. CDR3 DNA sequence: TGTGCCAGCAGCTTACCTTACGCCGGAGGCAGGTCCTTCTCCTACGAGCAGTACTTC. Translation: CASSLPYAGGRSFSYEQYF.

This rearrangement joins TRBV10-2 to TRBJ1-1; 7 bases map to TRBD1. Germline V gives CDR1 WSHSY, CDR2 SAAADI. V lost 1 base to trimming and J lost 6 bases; unmatched junction nucleotides: 11. This CDR3 has 16 amino acids. The CDR3, as DNA: TGCGCCAGCAGTGAGTACAGGGGAAGGTTAAACTCTGAAGCTTTCTTT. Translated: CASSEYRGRLNSEAFF.